A single sample is the source of the 8 T cell receptor beta chains below, sequenced in a study of Ad26.COV2.S vaccination and SARS-CoV-2 variants. This sample's treatment: 15 to 20 received Ad26.COV2.S at low or high dose, single or two shots; several received placebo; per-sample allocation not given. Sampling happened 63 days after the first vaccine or placebo injection. Clones were read by immunoSEQ multiplex PCR, and TCRdb kept only the in-frame ones, dropping some. This table has roughly 700,000 clones, more than 70% appearing once. Sample: peripheral blood, taken in a trial of Ad26.COV2.S vaccine versus placebo. The receptors were gathered from a person aged 18-65 years who received the Ad26.COV2.S COVID-19 vaccine or a placebo.

The rearrangement links TRBV19 to TRBJ2-2, with D perhaps TRBD1 (6 bases). This CDR3 spans 15 amino acids. Germline V lookup: CDR1 LNHDA, CDR2 SQIVND (reference sequence). The germline V and J ends were trimmed by 7 bases and 4 bases, with 16 bases remaining between them. The CDR3 spells CASTGTPGLTGELFF. DNA of the CDR3: TGTGCCAGTACCGGGACACCAGGACTCACCGGGGAGCTGTTTTTT.

On this clone: Within the sample, other DNA sequences also encode this same CDR3. This chain links TRBV5-4 with TRBJ1-4; D is unclear. CDR1 is SGHNT and CDR2 is YYREEE in the germline V gene (reference sequence). The CDR3 is 14 amino acids. Deletions cut 0 bases from V and 3 bases from J, with 6 bases between. The DNA for the CDR3 is TGTGCCAGCAGCTTGGGTACGGCTAATGAAAAACTGTTTTTT. Protein sequence: CASSLGTANEKLFF.

The V call is TRBV7-8, the J call TRBJ1-1; D might be TRBD1 (5 bases). This CDR3 has 12 residues. Germline CDR1 SGHVS, CDR2 FQNEAQ. Trimming pared 3 bases from V and 11 bases from J, leaving 13 bases between. CDR3 loop: CASSLPRRVAFF. DNA for the CDR3: TGTGCCAGCAGCTTGCCGCGCAGGGTTGCTTTCTTT.

The V gene is TRBV5-6, the J gene TRBJ2-7, with a weak D call TRBD2 (5 bases). Germline CDR1 is SGHDT and CDR2 is YYEEEE. Between the trimmed V and J ends, which lost 5 bases and 0 bases, there was a span of 15 bases. The CDR3 length is 15 residues. The CDR3 nucleotides read TGTGCCAGCAGTTCACCGGGAAAGTTCTCCTACGAGCAGTACTTC. Protein sequence: CASSSPGKFSYEQYF.

This rearrangement joins TRBV4-1 to TRBJ2-7; 9 bases map to TRBD2. The V gene end was trimmed by 2 bases and the J gene end by 4 bases; junction bases not matched to a gene: 6. The CDR3 is 15 residues long. CDR1 is MGHRA, CDR2 YSYEKL, per germline. CDR3 sequence (DNA): TGCGCCAGCAGCCAAAGGGTGGCGGGGGGGTACGAGCAGTACTTC. Translating gives CASSQRVAGGYEQYF.

The chain combines TRBV27 with TRBJ2-7; D may be TRBD1 (5 bases). This CDR3 region has 15 residues. Looked up from germline, CDR1 is MNHEY and CDR2 is SMNVEV (reference sequence). Trimming removed 6 bases from V and 2 bases from J, with 17 bases in between. CDR3 nucleotides: TGTGCCAGCAGCCCGTACATGGGGCCAGCCTACGAGCAGTACTTC. Protein product: CASSPYMGPAYEQYF.

The V gene is TRBV14, the J gene TRBJ2-5, with D possibly being TRBD1 (6 bases). The V gene lost 4 bases and the J gene lost 1 base, with 13 bases spanning the gap. The length of the CDR3 is 15 residues. CDR1 and CDR2 from the germline V gene are SGHDN and FVKESK. DNA of the CDR3: TGTGCCAGCAGCCCCGCCAGGGGAGTCCAAGAGACCCAGTACTTC. It yields the protein CASSPARGVQETQYF.

CDR3 loop: CSGGGDYGYTF. The CDR3 DNA is TGCAGCGGTGGAGGGGACTATGGCTACACCTTC. The chain carries TRBV29-1 and TRBJ1-2; a weak D match, TRBD1 (5 bases). The CDR3 length is 11 residues. Trimming removed 7 bases at V and 3 bases at J, with 9 bases between. In germline, CDR1 is SQVTM, CDR2 ANQGSEA.